This TCR beta chain was recovered during a study of T cell repertoires in cytomegalovirus infection. Study summary: Alongside well-studied HLA-B-restricted CMV epitopes, recently identified HLA-C-restricted CMV epitopes were also used. Public signatures in TCR beta pointed to CMV infection and matching HLA type.

Germline V lookup: CDR1 MDHEN, CDR2 SYDVKM. V lost 6 bases, J lost 4 bases, and 6 bases stayed unmatched. The length of the CDR3 is 15 residues. This clonotype was observed a handful of times. The antigen remains unidentified. Via MiXCR, TCRdb re-called the reads, giving one row per CDR3 protein. The sample holds a few hundred thousand distinct CDR3 sequences; around a third are singletons and the top ten take roughly 17%. General study results and limits: Cumulative public TCR beta family frequency identified carriers of CMV plus the relevant HLA. HLA-C-restricted, CMV-specific TCR beta clonotypes were dominant ex vivo.

This clonotype originated in a human donor in good health (CMV status not recorded). Some clones in this sample may be carry-over from other donors' samples. This sequence joins TRBV28 and TRBJ2-1; 10 bases fit TRBD2. This material consisted of cultured PBMCs, taken from culture after CMV antigen stimulation. CDR3 in amino acids: CASSTAGGVYNEQFF. The CDR3 coding sequence is TGTGCCAGCAGCACAGCGGGAGGGGTATACAATGAGCAGTTCTTC.